Shown below are 26 T cell receptor beta chains from a single sample sequenced in a study of T cell responses to AZD1222 COVID-19 vaccine. Clones were sequenced by immunoSEQ multiplex PCR, and TCRdb holds only the in-frame ones, with some missing. The table records about 72,000 clones, around 86% of them present only once. The material sequenced was peripheral blood, taken on day 0 of AZD1222 vaccination. All receptors derive from an adult in good health.

The rearrangement links TRBV30 to TRBJ1-5; 7 positions match TRBD1. Germline V lookup: CDR1 GTSNPN, CDR2 SVGIG (reference sequence). The length of the CDR3 is 17 residues. J was trimmed by 4 bases and V by 1 base; bases with no gene match: 13. CDR3 in amino acids: CAWSGGPRSGGNQPQHF. CDR3 DNA: TGTGCCTGGAGTGGAGGCCCCAGGTCAGGGGGGAATCAGCCCCAGCATTTT.

This chain joins TRBV15 and TRBJ1-5; 7 bases line up with TRBD1. The CDR3 length is 15 residues. The ends lost 0 bases at V and 11 bases at J; junction bases unmatched: 10. CDR1 is LNHNV, CDR2 YYDKDF, per germline (reference sequence). The CDR3 nucleotides are TGTGCCACCAGCAGAGATCCGACAGGGTCGGATTCCCAGCATTTT. This gives the protein CATSRDPTGSDSQHF.

A few counts support this clone. This chain uses TRBV9 with TRBJ1-4; TRBD1 is a possible D gene (6 bases). The V end was cut by 0 bases, the J end by 7 bases, with 13 bases between. Germline assignment: CDR1 SGDLS and CDR2 YYNGEE. The CDR3 sequence is 15 residues long. The CDR3 here is CASSVGGLLGEKLFF. The DNA for the CDR3 is TGTGCCAGCAGCGTAGGGGGGCTTCTAGGTGAAAAACTGTTTTTT.

The chain combines TRBV6-1 with TRBJ2-7; D gene uncertain. The CDR3 loop spans 14 amino acids. The germline V gene has CDR1 MNHNS and CDR2 SASEGT. V lost 0 bases and J lost 4, with 10 bases in between. The DNA of the CDR3 is TGTGCCAGCAGTGAAGCGCTGTCCAGTTACGAGCAGTACTTC. Protein product: CASSEALSSYEQYF.

This chain uses TRBV15 with TRBJ1-1; TRBD1 might be the D (5 bases). Trimming took 5 bases from V and 8 from J, leaving 12 bases between them. In germline, CDR1 is LNHNV, CDR2 YYDKDF (reference sequence). CDR3 size: 12 residues. For the CDR3, the DNA is TGTGCCACCAGCCAGATCGACAGCGAAGCTTTCTTT. This gives the protein CATSQIDSEAFF.

The rearrangement links TRBV6-2 or TRBV6-3 to TRBJ1-1; possibly TRBD1 for D (6 bases). This CDR3 has 18 amino acids. The germline V gene encodes CDR1 MNHEY and CDR2 SVGEGT. Trimming pared 2 bases from V and 0 bases from J, leaving 19 bases between. The CDR3 reads CASSYPIPADSLNTEAFF. The CDR3 nucleotides read TGTGCCAGCAGTTACCCGATCCCAGCGGACAGTCTGAACACTGAAGCTTTCTTT.

The chain recombines TRBV7-2 with TRBJ2-7; the match to TRBD2 covers 13 bases. With 4 bases clipped from V and 9 bases from J, the junction kept 6 bases outside the gene matches. The CDR3 extends over 14 amino acids. Germline V gene sequence: CDR1 SGHTA, CDR2 FQGNSA. CDR3 amino acids: CASSYTSGGDVQYF. The CDR3 DNA reads TGTGCCAGCAGCTATACTAGCGGGGGGGACGTGCAGTACTTC.

The chain carries TRBV19 and TRBJ1-1; possibly TRBD1 for D (5 bases). Germline CDR1 is LNHDA and CDR2 is SQIVND (reference sequence). V lost 6 bases, J lost 0 bases, and 8 bases lay in between. This CDR3 comprises 13 residues. This CDR3 reads CASSREMNTEAFF. The CDR3 DNA reads TGTGCCAGTAGCAGGGAGATGAACACTGAAGCTTTCTTT.

The rearrangement links TRBV10-3 to TRBJ1-2, with D unresolved. Trimming pared 6 bases from V and 7 bases from J, leaving 15 bases between. Per the germline V gene, CDR1 is ENHRY and CDR2 is SYGVKD. The CDR3 length is 13 residues. Here the CDR3 DNA reads TGTGCCATCAGAACCCATCCTCGGGCTGGCTACACCTTC. Translation: CAIRTHPRAGYTF.

This rearrangement joins TRBV6-5 to TRBJ1-2, with D hard to call. Trimming removed 5 bases at V and 7 bases at J, with 11 bases between. CDR1 and CDR2 (germline): MNHEY, SVGAGI. This CDR3 is built from 12 residues. The CDR3 spells CASSPSVGGYTF. CDR3 in DNA: TGTGCCAGCAGTCCCTCGGTTGGTGGCTACACCTTC.

The V call is TRBV7-3, the J call TRBJ2-3; 7 bases fit TRBD2. Per the germline V gene, CDR1 is SGHTA and CDR2 is FQGTGA. The V and J ends lost 2 bases and 4 bases, in that order; junction bases with no gene match: 6. CDR3 length: 15 residues. The CDR3 nucleotides are TGTGCCAGCAGCTTAGGCCACCGGGGGGCAGATACGCAGTATTTT. Translation gives CASSLGHRGADTQYF.

The V call is TRBV28, the J call TRBJ2-3; 13 bases are a match to TRBD2. The V segment lost 5 bases and the J segment 4 bases; nucleotides outside the gene matches: 3. The CDR3 has 15 amino acids. Germline V gene data show CDR1 as MDHEN and CDR2 as SYDVKM. The CDR3 region is CASSLGTSGADTQYF. The CDR3 DNA reads as TGTGCCAGCAGTCTCGGGACTAGCGGGGCAGATACGCAGTATTTT.

The V and J genes are TRBV2 and TRBJ1-2; 7 bases line up with TRBD1. V trimming: 7 bases; J trimming: 5 bases; junction bases outside the gene matches: 7. From germline, CDR1 is SNHLY and CDR2 FYNNEI. The CDR3 is made up of 13 amino acids. CDR3 nucleotide sequence: TGTGCCAGCAAGACGACAGGGAATTATGGCTACACCTTC. It specifies CASKTTGNYGYTF.

The genes are TRBV12-3 or TRBV12-4 and TRBJ1-2; no firm D call. The V gene lost 5 bases and the J gene lost 2 bases, with 6 bases spanning the gap. The CDR3 is made up of 12 amino acids. DNA of the CDR3: TGTGCCAGCAGTATCAAGAACTATGGCTACACCTTC. Translation: CASSIKNYGYTF.

The chain couples TRBV7-9 to TRBJ1-1; TRBD1 might be the D (6 bases). Germline values: CDR1 SEHNR, CDR2 FQNEAQ (reference sequence). With 5 bases removed from V and 4 bases from J, the gap between germline ends came to 14 bases. The length of the CDR3 is 14 residues. CDR3 loop: CASSTTGSVTEAFF. The CDR3, as DNA: TGTGCCAGCAGCACAACAGGGTCCGTCACTGAAGCTTTCTTT.

This chain links TRBV30 with TRBJ1-4, with D possibly being TRBD1 (5 bases). Germline lookup yields CDR1 GTSNPN and CDR2 SVGIG (reference sequence). The CDR3 is 15 residues long. V shed 4 bases and J shed 4 bases, with 16 bases lying between them. CDR3 residues: CAWTYRRGGNEKLFF. In DNA form, the CDR3 reads TGTGCCTGGACGTACCGGAGGGGAGGTAATGAAAAACTGTTTTTT.

V gene TRBV6-5 combines with J gene TRBJ2-7; weak D call: TRBD1 (6 bases). V was pared by 5 bases and J by 5 bases, with 19 bases between. The CDR3 runs 15 residues. Looked up from germline, CDR1 is MNHEY and CDR2 is SVGAGI. The DNA for the CDR3 is TGTGCCAGCAGTCATCTCACGGGGACATCCCACGAGCAGTACTTC. Translated: CASSHLTGTSHEQYF.

The chain is built from TRBV28 and TRBJ2-2; 12 bases are a match to TRBD2. This CDR3 has 15 amino acids. V was clipped by 8 bases and J by 2 bases; unmatched bases: 3. Germline loops: CDR1 MDHEN, CDR2 SYDVKM. The CDR3 coding sequence is TGTGCCAGCCTGACTAGCGGGGGAAACACCGGGGAGCTGTTTTTT. Translation: CASLTSGGNTGELFF.

This rearrangement joins TRBV18 to TRBJ2-3, with unresolved D. The germline gives CDR1 KGHSH, CDR2 LQKENI. The V end lost 4 bases, the J end lost 1 base, and 3 bases lay between the germline ends. The CDR3 has 12 amino acids. As DNA, the CDR3 is TGTGCCAGCTCACGCGGCACAGATACGCAGTATTTT. As protein: CASSRGTDTQYF.

The chain combines TRBV15 with TRBJ1-2, with D uncertain. Germline V lookup: CDR1 LNHNV, CDR2 YYDKDF (reference sequence). CDR3 length equals 13 residues. Trimming stripped 0 bases from V and 5 bases from J, with 7 bases between. In DNA, the CDR3 is TGTGCCACCAGCAGAGATTCGGTTTATGGCTACACCTTC. This gives the protein CATSRDSVYGYTF.

A word on this clone: A junction end diverges from the germline sequence, so it may reflect a read error. This chain connects TRBV15 to TRBJ2-7, with D perhaps TRBD1 (6 bases). CDR1 and CDR2 from the germline V gene are LNHNV and YYDKDF (reference sequence). The CDR3 is 14 amino acids. The CDR3 region is CVTSTRQDSYEQYF. The CDR3, as DNA: TGTGTCACCAGCACTAGACAGGATTCGTACGAGCAGTACTTC.

The chain has TRBV6-5 and TRBJ1-5; a weak D match, TRBD1 (5 bases). The CDR3 runs to 13 residues. V shed 6 bases and J shed 0 bases, with 6 bases lying between them. Germline V gene data show CDR1 as MNHEY and CDR2 as SVGAGI. The CDR3 DNA follows: TGTGCCAGCAGGGACAATAGCAATCAGCCCCAGCATTTT. Translation: CASRDNSNQPQHF.

The chain uses TRBV24-1 and TRBJ2-2; D is unclear. The CDR3 runs 12 residues. Germline-derived CDR1 and CDR2 are KGHDR and SFDVKD. Trimming took off 5 bases at V and 5 bases at J, with 5 bases between the two ends. The CDR3 DNA is TGTGCCACCAGTGGCAGGACCGGGGAGCTGTTTTTT. Protein sequence: CATSGRTGELFF.

This rearrangement joins TRBV5-1 to TRBJ2-7, with D perhaps TRBD1 (5 bases). Trimming left V 0 bases short and J 5 bases short, with 12 bases between. The CDR3 length is 14 residues. Germline loops: CDR1 SGHRS, CDR2 YFSETQ. The CDR3 DNA sequence: TGCGCCAGCAGCTTGGGACAGTTTATCAACGAGCAGTACTTC. This translates into CASSLGQFINEQYF.

The J gene is TRBJ1-6, the V gene TRBV5-1; no clear D. Germline CDR1 SGHRS, CDR2 YFSETQ. The V and J ends lost 2 bases and 6 bases respectively, with 12 bases between them. This CDR3 is 15 amino acids long. The CDR3 here is CASSFDLGPNSPLHF. In DNA form, the CDR3 reads TGCGCCAGCAGCTTCGATTTGGGTCCTAATTCACCCCTCCACTTT.

The V call is TRBV6-5, the J call TRBJ1-2, with D possibly matching TRBD1 (5 bases). Deletions cut 6 bases from V and 8 bases from J, with 13 bases between. The CDR3 runs 12 residues. Germline CDR1 MNHEY, CDR2 SVGAGI. The DNA of the CDR3 is TGTGCCAGCAGCCCACTTGGGGGGGGCTACACCTTC. It translates to CASSPLGGGYTF.